The present T cell receptor beta chain was sequenced within a study of blood T cells in healthy people across ages (dated by TCRdb to between 2015 and 2016). Concerning the study at large: Template switching captured roughly one uniquely barcoded TCR beta cDNA molecule per two T cells in model experiments. Age-related changes in TCR beta repertoire diversity were measured in the study by deep sequencing normalized with unique cDNA molecular identifiers. Donors were grouped into four age groups: young (average about 15 years), middle-aged (around 39), aged (62) and long-lived (around 80). To avoid experimental bias, donors of different ages were distributed randomly across sequencing lanes. For two donors (one aged 18 to 30 and one aged 80 or older), the study analyzed two additional independent replicas of 1 million unique cDNA reads from the same blood draw. Points the paper makes about the study in general: Compared with the aged group, the long-lived group had more naive CD4+ T cells, fewer expanded clones and increased TCR diversity, suggesting age selection. Because donor CMV infection status was unknown, age-related changes in expanded clonotypes were potentially confounded. Estimates of total diversity from one million sequenced T cells were regarded as lower bounds and underestimates. Conclusive comparison of naive and antigen-experienced compartments was prevented by the profiling of bulk unsorted PBMCs. There was a strong correlation between observed TCR beta diversity and the percentage of naive T cells measured by flow cytometry. Observed TCR beta diversity per million T cells fell roughly linearly with age, and a significant reduction was already apparent by age roughly 40.

The donors were roughly 39 Caucasian individuals from Russia, aged roughly 6 to 100 years, who were systemically healthy. Each donor gave about 9.2 milliliters of peripheral blood, drawn into EDTA-treated Vacutainer tubes. PBMCs were isolated by Ficoll-Paque density-gradient centrifugation, with at least 6.5 million obtained per sample. Trizol reagent was used to extract total RNA from PBMCs, with at least 5.5 micrograms per sample. For every donor, flow cytometry on a PBMC aliquot measured the percentage of naive CD45RAhigh/CD27high T cells. Library preparation used 5' RACE. The sequencer listed for this sample is Illumina HiSeq 2500. The second PCR ran for roughly 7 to 11 cycles and used a J-beta primer mix along with a sample-barcoded 5' primer. A unique molecular identifier was introduced onto each TCR beta cDNA molecule by a template-switch 5' adaptor carrying 12 random nucleotides. At least 2.5 million CDR3-containing paired-end reads were obtained from each sample. First-strand cDNA was synthesized from all RNA with the Mint cDNA synthesis kit, primed by a TRBC-specific oligonucleotide. All cDNA was treated with uracil-DNA glycosylase and then went through a first 18-cycle PCR with the universal primers M1SS and BC2_uni_R. The original pipeline was this. For normalization, 1 million high-quality reads, each with a distinct molecular identifier, were randomly selected from each sample. Reads sharing molecular identifiers were discarded rather than binned into consensus sequences. MiTCR, set to a Q25 quality threshold and the strictest error-elimination algorithm, was used for CDR3 identification, clonotype clustering and error correction. A nonparametric unseen species model with Euler transformation was used to estimate a lower bound on total TCR beta diversity. TCRdb reran the public reads through fastp at Q25 and MiXCR, keeping productive beta chains. All rows with the same CDR3 protein become a single entry with the most common DNA and genes. V and J calls and clone size were set by TCRdb, not the authors. Counted in this sample were about 1.4 million distinct CDR3 sequences; approximately 59% of them appeared once. The ten largest clones take up 6.5% to 8% of the sample.

Remarks on this clonotype: Its recognized antigen is unknown. It has no much larger one-base neighbor in the sample; base qualities were not kept.

The germline V gene yields LGHNA for CDR1 and YNFKEQ for CDR2. From its cysteine to its phenylalanine, the CDR3 spans 13 amino acids. This entry keeps only the CDR3 DNA: 39 bases, framed from base 1. V was cut back by 4 bases and J by 11 bases, leaving a gap of 17 bases between them. The receptor chain draws on TRBV4-2 and TRBJ2-5, with TRBD1 tentatively as D gene (6 bases match). What was sequenced was blood. The receptor was isolated from a man aged 18 to 29 in good health. In nucleotides, the sequence is TGTGCCAGCAGCCCCCCGCGCAGGGGAGAGCAGTACTTC. This yields the protein CASSPPRRGEQYF.